The 9 T cell receptor beta chains below were found in one sample sequenced in a study of regulatory T cells in long-lasting Graves disease. This sample's time point: newly diagnosed GD, antithyroid drugs for less than 3 months. PBMCs provided the RNA from which the TCR library was made. Arm-PCR of CDR3 regions with iRepertoire HTBI primers generated TCR beta libraries. MiXCR was run by TCRdb on the multiplex PCR reads, yielding one entry per CDR3 protein. The sample contains roughly 430,000 distinct CDR3 sequences, about a sixth of which appear only once. This sample was shared with a second study, whose subject was T cells in Graves' hyperthyroidism and ophthalmopathy.

The specimen was peripheral blood mononuclear cells (PBMCs), collected at new diagnosis, from a patient treated with antithyroid drugs. The receptors were gathered from a woman aged 25 to 39 with Graves disease.

The J gene is TRBJ2-3, the V gene TRBV29-1; no definite D call. The germline CDR1 and CDR2 sequences are SQVTM and ANQGSEA. The CDR3 runs to 15 residues. With 3 bases removed from V and 0 bases from J, the gap between germline ends came to 13 bases. The CDR3 region is CSVEATPTSTDTQYF. For the CDR3, the DNA is TGCAGCGTTGAGGCTACACCAACTAGCACAGATACGCAGTATTTT.

This clonotype was observed at least ten times. V usage is TRBV15 and J usage is TRBJ2-3, with 10 nucleotides matching TRBD2. The CDR3 has 17 amino acids. V was clipped by 1 base and J by 2 bases; unmatched bases: 6. Germline V gene data show CDR1 as LNHNV and CDR2 as YYDKDF (reference sequence). The CDR3 loop is CATSRVPSGGITDTQYF. The CDR3 DNA sequence: TGTGCCACCAGCAGAGTCCCTAGCGGGGGAATCACAGATACGCAGTATTTT.

This clonotype came up many times. The rearrangement uses TRBV7-6 and TRBJ1-1; D gene uncertain. The CDR3 contains 13 residues. V was cut by 5 bases and J by 1 base, with 8 bases left in between. Germline V gene data show CDR1 as SGHVS and CDR2 as FNYEAQ. CDR3 sequence reads: CASSRLSNTEAFF. The CDR3 bases are TGTGCCAGCAGCCGACTCTCGAACACTGAAGCTTTCTTT.

This clonotype was counted many times. Written as DNA, the CDR3 is TGTGCCAGCAGTTCAATAGGCTCCAGTCGGACAGGTTATTTCGGAGGCACTGAAGCTTTCTTT. It translates to CASSSIGSSRTGYFGGTEAFF. V and J are TRBV28 and TRBJ1-1, with TRBD1 identical over 7 bases. Germline loops: CDR1 MDHEN, CDR2 SYDVKM. After removal of 4 bases from V and 4 bases from J, the junction contained 27 bases not matched to a gene. The CDR3 runs 21 residues.

This clonotype has at least ten counts. The chain uses TRBV2 and TRBJ2-7; 8 bases agree with TRBD1. This CDR3 has 14 amino acids. Germline values: CDR1 SNHLY, CDR2 FYNNEI. J lost 0 bases, V lost 8 bases, and 6 bases had no gene match. CDR3 region: CASGTGISSYEQYF. The DNA of the CDR3 is TGTGCCAGCGGGACAGGAATTAGCTCCTACGAGCAGTACTTC.

The chain combines TRBV10-1 with TRBJ2-5, with 11 bases fitting TRBD1. V dropped 8 bases and J dropped 3; count of bases not matched to a gene: 8. The germline V gene encodes CDR1 WNHNN and CDR2 SYGVQD (reference sequence). This CDR3 has 15 amino acids. CDR3 sequence: CASGPGQGDEETQYF. The CDR3 nucleotides are TGCGCCAGCGGACCGGGACAGGGGGACGAAGAGACCCAGTACTTC.

As regards this clonotype: This sequence may be a read error, since a much larger clone differs from it by one base. The genes are TRBV27 and TRBJ2-7; 9 bases agree with TRBD1. CDR1 MNHEY and CDR2 SMNVEV come from the germline V gene (reference sequence). The CDR3 runs to 14 residues. This CDR3 reads CASSLIGTGREQNF. CDR3 DNA sequence: TGTGCCAGCAGTTTAATCGGGACAGGGCGCGAGCAGAACTTC.

The rearrangement joins TRBV4-3 to TRBJ2-1; the match to TRBD2 covers 12 bases. V was clipped by 0 bases and J by 4 bases; unmatched bases: 4. The CDR3 loop spans 17 amino acids. CDR1 and CDR2 from the germline V gene are LGHNA and YSLEER. CDR3: CASSQELAGGSYNEQFF. In DNA form, the CDR3 reads TGCGCCAGCAGCCAAGAACTAGCGGGAGGATCTTACAATGAGCAGTTCTTC.

The V gene is TRBV4-1, the J gene TRBJ2-1; the match to TRBD2 covers 10 bases. Trimming at V came to 4 bases and at J to 9 bases, leaving 12 bases not matched to a gene. CDR1 is MGHRA and CDR2 is YSYEKL in the germline V gene. The CDR3 length is 16 residues. The chain's CDR3 is CASSPPGSGRASEQFF. The CDR3 bases are TGCGCCAGCAGCCCCCCGGGGAGCGGGAGGGCGAGTGAGCAGTTCTTC.